A single sample gave rise to the 24 T cell receptor beta chains below, sequenced in a study of a mutant IDH1 vaccine in newly diagnosed glioma. The protocol was immunoSEQ multiplex PCR, while the TCRdb copy is restricted to in-frame clones and leaves out a portion. The sample carries about 60,000 clones, approximately 84% recorded once. Their specific antigens are unknown. Time point denoted: week 11, during vaccination. The content of each vaccine dose was 300 ug of mutant IDH1 20-mer peptide, and topical imiquimod accompanied it. The sequenced sample was PBMCs, obtained from a glioma patient whose treatment included an IDH1 peptide vaccine. The receptors here all came from a woman between 50 and 59 years old with glioma.

On this clone itself: Distinct nucleotide sequences in the sample also encode this CDR3. The chain joins TRBV9 to TRBJ2-5, with 13 bases that match TRBD2. With V trimmed by 0 bases and J by 4 bases, 0 bases remained unmatched. Looked up from germline, CDR1 is SGDLS and CDR2 is YYNGEE. CDR3 length equals 15 residues. The CDR3 region has the DNA TGTGCCAGCAGCGTAGGGACTAGCGGGGGAGAGACCCAGTACTTC. Amino acid sequence: CASSVGTSGGETQYF.

The rearrangement joins TRBV2 to TRBJ1-1; 7 bases match TRBD1. CDR3 length: 14 residues. With V trimmed by 6 bases and J by 2 bases, 6 bases remained unmatched. Germline CDR1 is SNHLY and CDR2 is FYNNEI. The CDR3 sequence is CASRDRTANTEAFF. Written as DNA, the CDR3 is TGTGCCAGCAGGGACAGGACGGCCAACACTGAAGCTTTCTTT.

The CDR3 protein is CASSSHLGQEGDTQYF. Written as DNA, the CDR3 is TGTGCCAGCAGTTCCCATCTGGGACAGGAGGGAGATACGCAGTATTTT. The chain is built from TRBV7-2 and TRBJ2-3; 8 nucleotides align to TRBD1. Looked up from germline, CDR1 is SGHTA and CDR2 is FQGNSA. This CDR3 has 16 residues. With 6 bases clipped from V and 5 bases from J, the junction kept 13 bases outside the gene matches.

The chain couples TRBV7-9 to TRBJ1-4, with 9 positions matching TRBD1. The CDR3 runs 15 residues. With 5 bases clipped from V and 6 bases from J, the junction kept 7 bases outside the gene matches. CDR1 and CDR2 (germline): SEHNR, FQNEAQ (reference sequence). DNA of the CDR3: TGTGCCAGCAGCCCCGGGACAGGGTGGGATGAAAAACTGTTTTTT. Translating it yields CASSPGTGWDEKLFF.

V gene TRBV6-1 combines with J gene TRBJ1-2; the match to TRBD1 covers 8 bases. The germline V gene has CDR1 MNHNS and CDR2 SASEGT. The CDR3 spans 15 residues. V lost 4 bases to trimming and J lost 4 bases; unmatched junction nucleotides: 8. Written as DNA, the CDR3 is TGTGCCAGCAGTGTTACGACAGGGGCGAGCTATGGCTACACCTTC. Translating it yields CASSVTTGASYGYTF.

This clone was detected only a few times. The chain recombines TRBV27 with TRBJ1-6; possible D gene TRBD1, 5 bases. Germline CDR1 reads MNHEY; CDR2 reads SMNVEV (reference sequence). CDR3 length equals 16 residues. With 5 bases removed from V and 6 bases from J, the gap between germline ends came to 17 bases. CDR3 coding DNA: TGTGCCAGCAGTGCCCCGAGCGGGGCCGGTAATTCACCCCTCCACTTT. Its translation: CASSAPSGAGNSPLHF.

The V call is TRBV5-1, the J call TRBJ2-5; no firm D call. V gave up 1 base and J gave up 5 bases, with 15 bases separating them. The germline gives CDR1 SGHRS, CDR2 YFSETQ. The CDR3 covers 15 residues. The CDR3 region has the DNA TGCGCCAGCAGCTTGAGCCCGGGCGGTCTGGAGACCCAGTACTTC. Its protein is CASSLSPGGLETQYF.

This chain joins TRBV4-1 and TRBJ2-2; TRBD2 aligns across 7 bases. The germline V gene has CDR1 MGHRA and CDR2 YSYEKL. This CDR3 has 18 amino acids. V lost 0 bases to trimming and J lost 5 bases; unmatched junction nucleotides: 12. CDR3 in amino acids: CASSQEGGGAVLTGELFF. CDR3 coding DNA: TGCGCCAGCAGCCAAGAGGGGGGAGGGGCAGTACTAACCGGGGAGCTGTTTTTT.

The V call is TRBV19, the J call TRBJ1-4; no clear D gene. From germline, CDR1 is LNHDA and CDR2 SQIVND (reference sequence). This CDR3 has 13 residues. V lost 10 bases, J lost 10 bases, and 19 bases lay in between. The CDR3 nucleotides read TGTGCCATTAAGGACTCGGAAGGCGGAAAACTGTTTTTT. Translated: CAIKDSEGGKLFF.

The chain employs TRBV6-5 and TRBJ2-1; D uncertain. Trimming took off 0 bases at V and 7 bases at J, with 10 bases between the two ends. This CDR3 is built from 14 residues. Germline V gene sequence: CDR1 MNHEY, CDR2 SVGAGI. The CDR3 protein is CASSYSIPDNEQFF. The CDR3 nucleotides read TGTGCCAGCAGTTACTCGATACCTGATAATGAGCAGTTCTTC.

This chain links TRBV11-2 with TRBJ1-1; 7 bases agree with TRBD1. Germline V gives CDR1 SGHAT, CDR2 FQNNGV. The CDR3 extends over 12 amino acids. The V segment lost 5 bases and the J segment 12 bases; nucleotides outside the gene matches: 9. This chain's CDR3 is CASSHRQGETFF. CDR3 sequence (DNA): TGTGCCAGCAGCCACCGCCAGGGGGAAACTTTCTTT.

The rearrangement joins TRBV19 to TRBJ2-4; D unclear. Germline-derived CDR1 and CDR2 are LNHDA and SQIVND (reference sequence). The V end was cut by 10 bases, the J end by 0 bases, with 10 bases between. CDR3 length: 13 amino acids. In DNA, the CDR3 is TGTGCCACAAGTGGGGTAGCCAAAAACATTCAGTACTTC. Encoded protein: CATSGVAKNIQYF.

The V and J genes are TRBV7-8 and TRBJ1-2, with D unresolved. The CDR3 has 13 residues. The ends were cut back, 5 bases at V and 5 bases at J, with 12 bases in the middle. CDR1 SGHVS and CDR2 FQNEAQ come from the germline V gene. CDR3 DNA: TGTGCCAGCAGCACCACCCCACAGTATGGCTACACCTTC. Residues: CASSTTPQYGYTF.

V usage is TRBV6-6 and J usage is TRBJ2-7, with 10 bases that match TRBD1. The V segment lost 6 bases and the J segment 4 bases; nucleotides outside the gene matches: 9. From germline, CDR1 is MNHNY and CDR2 SVGAGI (reference sequence). The CDR3 runs 15 residues. The CDR3 reads CASRPGQGPSYEQYF. DNA for the CDR3: TGTGCCAGCAGGCCGGGACAGGGGCCCTCTTACGAGCAGTACTTC.

This chain links TRBV27 with TRBJ2-7, with D possibly matching TRBD2 (6 bases). CDR1 MNHEY and CDR2 SMNVEV come from the germline V gene (reference sequence). The CDR3 loop spans 12 amino acids. V was shortened by 6 bases and J by 6 bases, with 12 bases between the two germline ends. CDR3 coding DNA: TGTGCCAGCAGGGGACTGGGGGGCGAGCAGTACTTC. Translating gives CASRGLGGEQYF.

The V and J genes are TRBV10-3 and TRBJ1-6; 7 nucleotides match TRBD1. This CDR3 comprises 13 residues. Trimming at V came to 10 bases and at J to 6 bases, leaving 6 bases not matched to a gene. CDR1 and CDR2 (germline): ENHRY, SYGVKD. As DNA, the CDR3 is TGTGCCACGGGACAGTTGGCTAATTCACCCCTCCACTTT. Translation gives CATGQLANSPLHF.

The chain links TRBV6-1 to TRBJ2-6, with a weak D call TRBD2 (5 bases). CDR3 size: 15 residues. CDR1 MNHNS and CDR2 SASEGT come from the germline V gene. The V end lost 8 bases, the J end lost 2 bases, and 13 bases lay between the germline ends. CDR3 amino acids: CASANPGTGANVLTF. In DNA, the CDR3 is TGTGCCAGCGCAAACCCGGGGACTGGGGCCAACGTCCTGACTTTC.

The chain is built from TRBV7-2 and TRBJ2-3; 10 bases agree with TRBD2. CDR3 length: 17 amino acids. The V gene's germline CDR1 is SGHTA and CDR2 FQGNSA. J lost 0 bases, V lost 4 bases, and 7 bases had no gene match. This CDR3 reads CASSSGLAVTSTDTQYF. The CDR3 DNA reads as TGTGCCAGCAGCTCCGGACTAGCGGTTACTAGCACAGATACGCAGTATTTT.

V and J are TRBV5-6 and TRBJ2-5; D is undetermined. V lost 0 bases and J 5 bases, leaving 8 bases between the germline ends. This CDR3 region has 13 residues. CDR1 is SGHDT, CDR2 YYEEEE, per germline. For the CDR3, the DNA is TGTGCCAGCAGCTTGGGTCGTTCGGAGACCCAGTACTTC. Translation gives CASSLGRSETQYF. Drawing the rest from reference TRBV5-6 and TRBJ2-5, the complete variable domain is DAGVTQSPTHLIKTRGQQVTLRCSPKSGHDTVSWYQQALGQGPQFIFQYYEEEERQRGNFPDRFSGHQFPNYSSELNVNALLLGDSALYLCASSLGRSETQYFGPGTRLLVL.

The chain combines TRBV5-4 with TRBJ2-1, with D possibly called TRBD1 or TRBD2 (6 bases each). Germline lookup yields CDR1 SGHNT and CDR2 YYREEE (reference sequence). V was clipped by 2 bases and J by 0 bases, with 12 bases between them. The CDR3 has 16 amino acids. The CDR3 DNA is TGTGCCAGCAGCTTCGGGGGCGGTGTCTCCTACAATGAGCAGTTCTTC. Amino acid sequence: CASSFGGGVSYNEQFF.

This clone occurred a few times. The gene calls are TRBV5-1 and TRBJ2-7; D tentatively reads TRBD1 or TRBD2 (5 bases each). The CDR3 extends over 15 amino acids. CDR1 and CDR2 from the germline V gene are SGHRS and YFSETQ. The ends were cut back, 0 bases at V and 2 bases at J, with 12 bases in the middle. CDR3 coding DNA: TGCGCCAGCAGCTTGGCCCGGGGCACTACCTACGAGCAGTACTTC. It is translated as CASSLARGTTYEQYF.

The gene calls are TRBV30 and TRBJ2-1, with D perhaps matching TRBD1 (5 bases). In germline, CDR1 is GTSNPN, CDR2 SVGIG (reference sequence). The germline V and J ends were trimmed by 5 bases and 10 bases, with 12 bases remaining between them. This CDR3 comprises 11 residues. CDR3 sequence (DNA): TGTGCCTGGGGACATCTAGTGGAGCAGTTCTTC. This translates into CAWGHLVEQFF.

This clone was detected only a few times. The chain couples TRBV11-2 to TRBJ1-1, with D uncertain. The germline gives CDR1 SGHAT, CDR2 FQNNGV. The germline V and J ends were trimmed by 1 base and 7 bases, with 7 bases remaining between them. CDR3 length: 12 amino acids. CDR3 nucleotides: TGTGCCAGCAGCTTAGTTCCCGTTGAAGCTTTCTTT. Translated, it gives CASSLVPVEAFF.

This sequence joins TRBV4-1 and TRBJ2-7; D is possibly TRBD1 or TRBD2 (5 bases each). V lost 4 bases and J lost 6, with 7 bases in between. This CDR3 comprises 11 residues. The germline V gene encodes CDR1 MGHRA and CDR2 YSYEKL. The CDR3 DNA reads as TGCGCCAGCAGCCGTGGGGGCGAGCAGTACTTC. Its protein product is CASSRGGEQYF.